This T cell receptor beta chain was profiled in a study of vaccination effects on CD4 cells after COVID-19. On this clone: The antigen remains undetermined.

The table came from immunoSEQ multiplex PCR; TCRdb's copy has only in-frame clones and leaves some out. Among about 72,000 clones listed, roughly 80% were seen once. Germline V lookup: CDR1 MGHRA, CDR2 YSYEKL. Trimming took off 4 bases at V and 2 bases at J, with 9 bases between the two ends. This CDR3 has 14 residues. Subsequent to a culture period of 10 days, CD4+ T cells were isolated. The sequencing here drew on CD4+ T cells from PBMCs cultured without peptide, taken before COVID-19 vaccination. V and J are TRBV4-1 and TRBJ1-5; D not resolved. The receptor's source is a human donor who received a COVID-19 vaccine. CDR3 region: CASSPIRGNQPQHF. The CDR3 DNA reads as TGCGCCAGCAGCCCAATACGAGGCAATCAGCCCCAGCATTTT.